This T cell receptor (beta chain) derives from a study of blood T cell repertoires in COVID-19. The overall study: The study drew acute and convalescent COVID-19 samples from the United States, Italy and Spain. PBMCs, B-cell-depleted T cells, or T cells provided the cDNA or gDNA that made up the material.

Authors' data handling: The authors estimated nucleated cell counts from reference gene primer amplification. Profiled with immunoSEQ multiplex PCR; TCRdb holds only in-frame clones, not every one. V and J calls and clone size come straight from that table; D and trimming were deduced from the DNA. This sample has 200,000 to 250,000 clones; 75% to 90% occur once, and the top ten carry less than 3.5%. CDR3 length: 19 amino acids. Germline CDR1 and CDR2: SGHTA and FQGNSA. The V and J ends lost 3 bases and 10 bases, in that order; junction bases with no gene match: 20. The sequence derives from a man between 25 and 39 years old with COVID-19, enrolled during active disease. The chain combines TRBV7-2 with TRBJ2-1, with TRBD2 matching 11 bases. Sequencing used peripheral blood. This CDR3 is CASSFSINALAGAAEEQFF. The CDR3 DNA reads TGTGCCAGCAGCTTCTCCATCAACGCACTAGCGGGGGCCGCCGAGGAGCAGTTCTTC. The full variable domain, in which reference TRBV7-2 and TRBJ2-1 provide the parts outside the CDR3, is GAGVSQSPSNKVTEKGKDVELRCDPISGHTALYWYRQSLGQGLEFLIYFQGNSAPDKSGLPSDRFSAERTGGSVSTLTIQRTQQEDSAVYLCASSFSINALAGAAEEQFFGPGTRLTVL.